These 11 T cell receptor beta chains were sequenced from one sample in a study of cytomegalovirus exposure and HLA in healthy donors (dated by TCRdb to 2017 to 2019). Receptor amplification or capture employed the immunoSEQ multiplex PCR assay. For the multiplex PCR, a mixture combining 60 forward primers for TCR Vbeta segments and 13 reverse primers for TCR Jbeta segments was used. Imported from immuneACCESS, the table was reduced by TCRdb to in-frame sequences with V and J called. These copies leave out some clones; in studies compared against another copy, an unresolved V gene accounts for under half, and the cause of the remainder is not known. This sample comprises roughly 100,000 clones, approximately 87% of them detected only once. The leading ten clones occupy about 2.5% of the sample. The sequenced sample consisted of PBMCs. These receptors all come from a man between 35 and 55 years old in good health and CMV-seronegative.

As concerns this clone: The same CDR3 arises from other DNA sequences in this sample as well. The V gene is TRBV30, the J gene TRBJ2-7; 7 nucleotides agree with TRBD1. CDR3 length equals 13 residues. Germline values: CDR1 GTSNPN, CDR2 SVGIG (reference sequence). Trimming removed 1 base from V and 2 bases from J; junction bases left unmatched: 2. CDR3: CAWSGQGAYEQYF. For the CDR3, the DNA is TGTGCCTGGAGTGGACAGGGTGCCTACGAGCAGTACTTC.

V gene TRBV7-3 combines with J gene TRBJ2-2; 8 positions agree with TRBD2. The germline CDR1 and CDR2 sequences are SGHTA and FQGTGA. This CDR3 region has 17 residues. V was pared by 2 bases and J by 4 bases, with 9 bases of the junction left unmatched. CDR3 sequence reads: CASSLFQTGTSTGELFF. In DNA form, the CDR3 reads TGTGCCAGCAGCTTATTTCAGACCGGGACTAGCACCGGGGAGCTGTTTTTT.

The genes are TRBV18 and TRBJ1-2; TRBD1 is a possible D gene (5 bases). V lost 1 base and J 2 bases, leaving 20 bases between the germline ends. There are 18 residues in the CDR3. CDR1 KGHSH and CDR2 LQKENI come from the germline V gene. The CDR3, as DNA: TGTGCCAGCTCACCACTTCAGTTACGGGGGTACCCAAACTATGGCTACACCTTC. As protein: CASSPLQLRGYPNYGYTF.

This chain joins TRBV25-1 and TRBJ1-4, with TRBD1 identical over 9 bases. CDR1 is MGHDK and CDR2 is SYGVNS in the germline V gene. The ends lost 3 bases at V and 8 bases at J; junction bases unmatched: 4. This CDR3 is built from 14 residues. The CDR3 is CASSEDRGGEKLFF. The CDR3 DNA reads TGTGCCAGCAGTGAGGACAGGGGAGGGGAAAAACTGTTTTTT.

The V and J genes are TRBV25-1 and TRBJ2-3; 9 nucleotides align to TRBD2. V lost 0 bases, J lost 7 bases, and 5 bases stayed unmatched. Germline V gene data show CDR1 as MGHDK and CDR2 as SYGVNS. The CDR3 extends over 15 amino acids. The CDR3 nucleotides read TGTGCCAGCAGTGAATACGAGCGGGGGGAGCATACGCAGTATTTT. Translation: CASSEYERGEHTQYF.

This clone has just a few counts. The chain couples TRBV5-1 to TRBJ2-1, with D possibly TRBD1 on 7 matching bases. V lost 7 bases to trimming and J lost 8 bases, with 19 bases between them. The CDR3 has 14 residues. Germline V CDR1 and CDR2: SGHRS, YFSETQ. The CDR3 reads CASLLGGGRDEQFF. In DNA form, the CDR3 reads TGCGCCAGCCTCCTCGGAGGGGGCCGCGATGAGCAGTTCTTC.

J is TRBJ1-2 and V is TRBV18; D gene uncertain. The CDR3 loop spans 13 amino acids. Per the germline V gene, CDR1 is KGHSH and CDR2 is LQKENI. V lost 5 bases and J 4 bases, leaving 11 bases between the germline ends. CDR3 in amino acids: CASSAQEFYGYTF. In DNA, the CDR3 is TGTGCCAGCTCAGCCCAGGAATTCTATGGCTACACCTTC.

The chain is built from TRBV5-1 and TRBJ1-1; no firm D call. V was trimmed by 3 bases and J by 1 base, leaving 7 bases between them. The CDR3 consists of 13 residues. CDR1 and CDR2 from the germline V gene are SGHRS and YFSETQ. The DNA for the CDR3 is TGCGCCAGCAGCTGGGGAGGGAACACTGAAGCTTTCTTT. Its translation: CASSWGGNTEAFF.

This clone was detected only once. The chain is built from TRBV7-6 and TRBJ2-7, with 10 positions matching TRBD2. The V gene's germline CDR1 is SGHVS and CDR2 FNYEAQ. J gave up 4 bases and V 1 base, and 7 bases lay outside the gene matches. This CDR3 region has 16 residues. The CDR3 sequence is CASSLDLSGGRYEQYF. CDR3 nucleotides: TGTGCCAGCAGCTTAGACCTTAGCGGGGGGCGGTACGAGCAGTACTTC.

V is TRBV5-1 and J is TRBJ1-5, with no clear D. The CDR3 sequence is 14 residues long. V lost 3 bases and J lost 4, with 11 bases in between. The germline V gene encodes CDR1 SGHRS and CDR2 YFSETQ. CDR3: CASSWFPGNQPQHF. In nucleotides, the CDR3 is TGCGCCAGCAGCTGGTTTCCGGGAAATCAGCCCCAGCATTTT.

The CDR3, as DNA: TGTGCCAGCAGCAACCCGGGACAGGGGGCGAGAGGGAACTATGGCTACACCTTC. This codes for CASSNPGQGARGNYGYTF. The chain has TRBV5-6 and TRBJ1-2; 12 bases align to TRBD1. Germline CDR1 and CDR2: SGHDT and YYEEEE. The V and J ends lost 4 bases and 2 bases, in that order; junction bases with no gene match: 12. The CDR3 spans 18 residues.